The count of the clone carrying this T cell receptor (beta chain) is one. Antigen: not known. Relative to the germline gene, one junction end is altered; a read error may explain this. Together with a sample-barcoded 5' primer, a J-beta primer mix was included in a second PCR lasting about 7 to 11 cycles. Every molecule of cDNA carried a tag from a template-switch adaptor with 12 random nucleotides. There were at least 2.5 million CDR3-containing paired-end reads obtained from each sample. Each CDR3 protein is one row after TCRdb ran MiXCR on the 5' RACE reads. Of some 1.8 million distinct CDR3 sequences in the sample, approximately 40% were seen once. This sample was taken from a study of blood T cells in healthy people across ages. Study-wide points: Both higher diversity and more naive CD4+ cells marked long-lived donors when set against aged donors.

CDR1 and CDR2 from the germline V gene are MNHNY and SVGAGI (reference sequence). This CDR3 region has 13 residues. The amount of total RNA extracted per sample was at least 6 micrograms. The sequenced sample consisted of blood. V is TRBV6-6 and J is TRBJ1-2; a possible D gene is TRBD1 (5 bases). This clonotype was obtained from a human donor in good health. The CDR3 sequence: CAGSYQDRQGYTF. CDR3 nucleotides: TGTGCCGGCAGTTACCAGGATCGACAGGGCTACACCTTC.